Below are 2 T cell receptor beta chains sequenced from a single sample in a study of blood T cell repertoires in COVID-19. Clones were read by immunoSEQ multiplex PCR, and TCRdb kept only the in-frame ones, dropping some. This table has roughly 48,000 clones, around four fifths appearing once. The sample consisted of peripheral blood. These receptors all stem from a human donor in a cohort sampled during active COVID-19.

The rearrangement uses TRBV18 and TRBJ2-3, with 7 nucleotides matching TRBD2. Germline V gene lookup returns CDR1 KGHSH and CDR2 LQKENI. The CDR3 spans 17 residues. V lost 2 bases and J lost 2; bases outside the gene matches: 10. CDR3 sequence: CASSPLSGGDFTDTQYF. The CDR3 DNA sequence: TGTGCCAGCTCACCATTATCGGGGGGAGACTTCACAGATACGCAGTATTTT.

This chain joins TRBV30 and TRBJ2-3, with TRBD2 matching over 10 bases. Germline V gives CDR1 GTSNPN, CDR2 SVGIG (reference sequence). V shed 4 bases, J shed 4 bases, and the junction held 2 bases outside the gene matches. The CDR3 is made up of 13 amino acids. Here the CDR3 DNA reads TGTGCCTGGACTAGCGGGGGCCCAGATACGCAGTATTTT. As protein: CAWTSGGPDTQYF.